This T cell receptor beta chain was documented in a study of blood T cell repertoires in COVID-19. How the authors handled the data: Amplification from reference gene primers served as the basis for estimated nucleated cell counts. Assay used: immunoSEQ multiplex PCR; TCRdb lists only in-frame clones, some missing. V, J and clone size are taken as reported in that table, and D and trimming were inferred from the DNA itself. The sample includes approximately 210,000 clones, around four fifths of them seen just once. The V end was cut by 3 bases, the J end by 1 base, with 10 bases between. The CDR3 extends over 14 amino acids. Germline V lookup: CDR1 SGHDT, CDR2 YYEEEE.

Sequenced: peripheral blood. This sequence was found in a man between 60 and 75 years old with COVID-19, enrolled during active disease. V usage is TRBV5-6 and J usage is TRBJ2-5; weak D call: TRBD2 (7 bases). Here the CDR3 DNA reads TGTGCCAGCAGCTGGGGGGGGCTCCAAGAGACCCAGTACTTC. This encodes CASSWGGLQETQYF.